Listed here are 20 T cell receptor beta chains from one sample, sequenced in a study of blood T cells in healthy people across ages. A second PCR, run for roughly 7 to 12 cycles, used a sample-barcoded 5' primer plus a J-beta primer mix. TCRdb re-analysed the 5' RACE reads in MiXCR, keeping a single row per CDR3 protein. The sample consists of 1.8 million or so distinct CDR3 sequences, around 40% of them appearing once. Sequenced: blood. The receptor source for this set is a human donor in good health.

This clonotype was found a few times. The chain is built from TRBV5-1 and TRBJ2-7, with a tentative D call TRBD1 (6 bases). V dropped 1 base and J dropped 3 bases, with 11 bases sitting between them. From germline, CDR1 is SGHRS and CDR2 YFSETQ. The CDR3 is made up of 14 amino acids. The CDR3 sequence: CASSLTGLHYEQYF. CDR3 DNA sequence: TGCGCCAGCAGCTTGACAGGGCTCCACTACGAGCAGTACTTC. Filled out from reference TRBV5-1 and TRBJ2-7, the complete variable domain reads KAGVTQTPRYLIKTRGQQVTLSCSPISGHRSVSWYQQTPGQGLQFLFEYFSETQRNKGNFPGRFSGRQFSNSRSEMNVSTLELGDSALYLCASSLTGLHYEQYFGPGTRLTVT.

The chain couples TRBV7-2 to TRBJ2-7; D is undetermined. In germline, CDR1 is SGHTA, CDR2 FQGNSA. Trimming left V 3 bases short and J 3 bases short, with 9 bases between. The CDR3 consists of 13 residues. The CDR3 sequence is CASSFLTLYEQYF. The CDR3 coding sequence is TGTGCCAGCAGCTTCCTTACCCTCTACGAGCAGTACTTC.

This clonotype was counted only a few times. The chain links TRBV29-1 to TRBJ1-2; D uncertain. V dropped 6 bases and J dropped 6 bases, with 8 bases sitting between them. The CDR3 has 10 residues. Germline V gene sequence: CDR1 SQVTM, CDR2 ANQGSEA. The CDR3 here is CSVDLNGYTF. The CDR3 nucleotides are TGCAGCGTGGATTTGAATGGCTACACCTTC. Using reference TRBV29-1 and TRBJ1-2 for the parts outside the CDR3, the full variable domain is SAVISQKPSRDICQRGTSLTIQCQVDSQVTMMFWYRQQPGQSLTLIATANQGSEATYESGFVIDKFPISRPNLTFSTLTVSNMSPEDSSIYLCSVDLNGYTFGSGTRLTVV.

This clonotype was observed a handful of times. The chain carries TRBV7-6 and TRBJ1-3; the D is unclear. V gave up 2 bases and J gave up 0 bases, with 8 bases separating them. This CDR3 is built from 15 residues. The germline V gene encodes CDR1 SGHVS and CDR2 FNYEAQ. CDR3 loop: CASSLSRSSGNTIYF. The CDR3 DNA reads as TGTGCCAGCAGCTTATCCCGTAGCTCTGGAAACACCATATATTTT.

The chain employs TRBV4-2 and TRBJ1-2, with D unresolved. Germline CDR1 reads LGHNA; CDR2 reads YNFKEQ. This CDR3 region has 15 residues. V shed 8 bases and J shed 8 bases, with 24 bases lying between them. The chain's CDR3 is CASGLISGDRGGYTF. CDR3 in DNA: TGTGCCAGCGGCCTCATCAGCGGGGATCGAGGCGGCTACACCTTC.

V usage is TRBV12-3 or TRBV12-4 and J usage is TRBJ1-2, with TRBD1 as a possible D gene (6 bases). Trimming took 4 bases from V and 8 from J, leaving 20 bases between them. This CDR3 contains 15 residues. In nucleotides, the CDR3 is TGTGCCAGCAGTTGGGGGGCGGACTGGTCAAAAGGCTACACCTTC. Translated: CASSWGADWSKGYTF.

This chain connects TRBV2 to TRBJ2-5; 8 bases align to TRBD1. Germline CDR1 reads SNHLY; CDR2 reads FYNNEI. Unmatched junction bases numbered 12, after V lost 4 bases and J lost 11 bases. CDR3 length: 14 amino acids. The DNA for the CDR3 is TGTGCCAGCAGTGGCCAGGGGGCTGGCAATGAGCAGTACTTC. Protein: CASSGQGAGNEQYF.

This clonotype was detected many times. The V call is TRBV4-2, the J call TRBJ2-7, with TRBD1 matching over 8 bases. After removal of 0 bases from V and 2 bases from J, the junction contained 15 bases not matched to a gene. This CDR3 has 19 amino acids. Germline CDR1 LGHNA, CDR2 YNFKEQ. CDR3 in amino acids: CASSQDVAGGADLTYEQYF. In DNA, the CDR3 is TGTGCCAGCAGCCAAGATGTGGCAGGGGGCGCCGACCTCACCTACGAGCAGTACTTC.

V is TRBV28 and J is TRBJ1-2; a weak D match, TRBD1 (6 bases). Trimming left V 10 bases short and J 5 bases short, with 23 bases between. Germline V lookup: CDR1 MDHEN, CDR2 SYDVKM. CDR3 length: 15 amino acids. Here the CDR3 reads CANTTQGGYPYGYTF. As DNA, the CDR3 is TGTGCCAACACCACACAGGGCGGCTACCCTTATGGCTACACCTTC.

This clonotype has a handful of counts. This chain joins TRBV7-2 and TRBJ2-7; 8 positions agree with TRBD1. The CDR3 consists of 15 residues. The germline gives CDR1 SGHTA, CDR2 FQGNSA. The V and J ends lost 5 bases and 2 bases, in that order; junction bases with no gene match: 8. For the CDR3, the DNA is TGTGCCAGCAGCCTGGGACAGGCCGGTCCCTACGAGCAGTACTTC. Encoded protein: CASSLGQAGPYEQYF.

This clonotype has only a few counts. This rearrangement joins TRBV12-3 or TRBV12-4 to TRBJ1-6; TRBD1 might be the D (5 bases). V shed 3 bases and J shed 10 bases, with 13 bases lying between them. The CDR3 consists of 14 residues. The CDR3 protein is CASSFQGGGSPLHF. In DNA, the CDR3 is TGTGCCAGCAGTTTTCAGGGCGGAGGATCACCCCTCCACTTT.

The V gene is TRBV7-2, the J gene TRBJ1-5; maybe TRBD1 (5 bases). The V and J ends lost 1 base and 7 bases respectively, with 14 bases between them. There are 15 residues in the CDR3. Germline CDR1 reads SGHTA; CDR2 reads FQGNSA. The DNA for the CDR3 is TGTGCCAGCAGCTTAGATCGGGGGTTGACGCAGCCCCAGCATTTT. Translated, it gives CASSLDRGLTQPQHF.

V and J are TRBV7-2 and TRBJ2-3, with 14 bases lining up with TRBD2. The CDR3 contains 16 residues. The J segment lost 7 bases and the V segment lost 1 base, leaving 4 bases of the junction unmatched. Germline loops: CDR1 SGHTA, CDR2 FQGNSA. CDR3 amino acids: CASSLGTSGGTNTQYF. In DNA, the CDR3 is TGTGCCAGCAGCTTAGGGACTAGCGGGGGGACCAATACGCAGTATTTT.

This chain uses TRBV3-1 with TRBJ1-2; no definite D call. In germline, CDR1 is LGHDT, CDR2 YNNKEL (reference sequence). Trimming removed 0 bases from V and 9 bases from J, with 11 bases in between. CDR3 length equals 13 residues. The CDR3 here is CASSQDLERSYTF. CDR3 nucleotide sequence: TGTGCCAGCAGCCAAGATCTGGAACGGAGCTACACCTTC.

This clonotype was recorded a few times. The rearrangement links TRBV6-5 to TRBJ2-5; 7 bases align to TRBD2. Trimming took 5 bases from V and 1 from J; bases not matched to a gene: 7. The germline gives CDR1 MNHEY, CDR2 SVGAGI. The CDR3 spans 15 residues. In DNA, the CDR3 is TGTGCCAGCAGTCAATACGGGGGGTCCCAAGAGACCCAGTACTTC. Translation: CASSQYGGSQETQYF.

This clonotype was found a few times. The gene calls are TRBV9 and TRBJ1-2; TRBD1 matches at 7 bases. The V gene end was trimmed by 4 bases and the J gene end by 1 base; junction bases not matched to a gene: 10. This CDR3 comprises 16 residues. CDR1 is SGDLS, CDR2 YYNGEE, per germline. For the CDR3, the DNA is TGTGCCAGCAGCTTTCCTCGGACAGGACATAACTATGGCTACACCTTC. Protein: CASSFPRTGHNYGYTF.

Only a few counts were recorded for this clonotype. The chain carries TRBV4-3 and TRBJ2-7, with a possible D match to TRBD2 (5 bases). This CDR3 comprises 20 residues. The germline CDR1 and CDR2 sequences are LGHNA and YSLEER. The V and J ends lost 0 bases and 6 bases respectively, with 30 bases between them. CDR3 sequence: CASSQDLKGNPKGDYGEQYF. CDR3 DNA sequence: TGCGCCAGCAGCCAAGATTTGAAAGGCAATCCAAAGGGAGACTATGGCGAGCAGTACTTC.

The chain links TRBV7-2 to TRBJ1-5; D gene uncertain. With 2 bases removed from V and 5 bases from J, the gap between germline ends came to 7 bases. In germline, CDR1 is SGHTA, CDR2 FQGNSA. The CDR3 extends over 13 amino acids. The CDR3 bases are TGTGCCAGCAGCTTATCCGCGGATCAGCCCCAGCATTTT. Its translation is CASSLSADQPQHF.

This clonotype has only a few counts. V and J are TRBV7-2 and TRBJ2-1; 9 bases align to TRBD2. Germline V lookup: CDR1 SGHTA, CDR2 FQGNSA. CDR3 length: 14 amino acids. V shed 5 bases, J shed 7 bases, and the junction held 6 bases outside the gene matches. The CDR3 region has the DNA TGTGCCAGCAGCGACCTAGCGGGGAGAAATGAGCAGTTCTTC. This encodes CASSDLAGRNEQFF.

This clonotype was counted between two and nine times. J is TRBJ2-5 and V is TRBV7-6; no reliable D call. Trimming shortened V by 5 bases and J by 5 bases, and 9 bases separated the two germline ends. The CDR3 is 12 amino acids. In germline, CDR1 is SGHVS, CDR2 FNYEAQ. CDR3: CASSAIGETQYF. The CDR3 coding sequence is TGTGCCAGCAGCGCGATAGGGGAGACCCAGTACTTC.